This T cell receptor (beta chain) was retrieved from a study of blood T cells in healthy people across ages. Study-level findings and limits: Because donor CMV status was unknown, expanded clonotype changes were possibly confounded.

With respect to this clonotype: Its antigen is unknown.

CDR1 and CDR2 (germline): SQVTM, ANQGSEA. The V end lost 4 bases, the J end lost 4 bases, and 13 bases lay between the germline ends. The CDR3 sequence is 13 residues long. Then a second PCR, running roughly 7 to 11 cycles, was carried out with a sample-barcoded 5' primer and a J-beta primer mix. A 12-random-nucleotide template-switch adaptor tagged each cDNA molecule. TCRdb analysed the 5' RACE reads with MiXCR anew, one entry per CDR3 protein. This table has around 580,000 distinct CDR3 sequences, around 50% appearing once. The authors extracted at least 6 micrograms of total RNA per sample. This receptor was taken from an elderly man in good health. What was sequenced was blood. The chain recombines TRBV29-1 with TRBJ2-5; D might be TRBD1 (5 bases). The CDR3 loop is CSVGAGLSETQYF. The CDR3 bases are TGCAGCGTTGGAGCAGGGCTGTCAGAGACCCAGTACTTC.